This is a list of T cell receptor beta chains from one sample in a study of blood T cell repertoires in COVID-19. Profiled with immunoSEQ multiplex PCR; TCRdb holds only in-frame clones, not every one. The sample records about 300,000 clones, just over 85% being singletons. Sequences were obtained from PBMCs or T cells enriched from blood (not recorded which). The source is a man under 40 who had recovered from COVID-19. Both conserved end residues are part of each CDR3. Each record gives: clone size, J gene, V gene, D gene, CDR3 length, CDR3 DNA, CDR3 protein. The D gene is left open where the match is weak. Not every row has a clone size; where given, it reads once, few, many or a size class.

>-|TRBJ2-1|TRBV12-3/TRBV12-4|-|13
TGTGCCAGCAGCTGGGCCGGGACATTGGAGCAGTTCTTC
CASSWAGTLEQFF
>-|TRBJ1-2|TRBV6-4|TRBD1|14
TGTGCCAGCAGCCCGACAGGGGGCTCAAATGGCTACACCTTC
CASSPTGGSNGYTF
>-|TRBJ2-1|TRBV9|TRBD1|14
TGTGCCAGCAGCGGACCGGACAGGGAGAATGAGCAGTTCTTC
CASSGPDRENEQFF
>-|TRBJ2-1|TRBV18|TRBD2|20
TGTGCCAGCTCACCCCTCAGGACTAGCGGGAGGGCCGGGTCCTACAATGAGCAGTTCTTC
CASSPLRTSGRAGSYNEQFF
>-|TRBJ2-3|TRBV24-1|-|15
TGTGCCACCAGTCTTACCTCGGGAGTAGTAGATACGCAGTATTTT
CATSLTSGVVDTQYF
>few|TRBJ2-3|TRBV10-1|TRBD1|13
TGCGCCAGCAGTGCACTACGGGACAGGGGGCAGTATTTT
CASSALRDRGQYF
>-|TRBJ1-2|TRBV6-5|-|15
TGTGCCAGCAGTTATCAGGCCGGGGGAGTCAATGGCTACACCTTC
CASSYQAGGVNGYTF
>few|TRBJ2-2|TRBV9|TRBD1|17
TGTGCCAGCAGCGTAGGACAGGGGGCGAAGAACACCGGGGAGCTGTTTTTT
CASSVGQGAKNTGELFF
>few|TRBJ2-1|TRBV7-2|-|15
TGTGCCAGCAGCGCCGGACTAAACCCCGGCTATGAGCAGTTCTTC
CASSAGLNPGYEQFF
>-|TRBJ2-1|TRBV7-7|TRBD1|13
TGTGCTAGCAGCTTAGCAGGACAGGGTGAGCAGTTCTTC
CASSLAGQGEQFF
>-|TRBJ2-7|TRBV7-2|-|15
TGTGCCAGCAGCTATGATCAGGGGCCCCTCTACGAGCAGTACTTC
CASSYDQGPLYEQYF
>-|TRBJ1-6|TRBV28|TRBD1|15
TGTGCCAGCGGACAGGGGAGCTCCTATAATTCACCCCTCCACTTT
CASGQGSSYNSPLHF
>few|TRBJ2-1|TRBV13|-|16
TGTGCCAGCAGCCCCCTGGGGCGGGATTTCTACAATGAGCAGTTCTTC
CASSPLGRDFYNEQFF
>-|TRBJ1-6|TRBV27|-|14
TGTGCCAGCAGTTCCCGGGCCTATAATTCACCCCTCCACTTT
CASSSRAYNSPLHF
>-|TRBJ2-7|TRBV4-2|TRBD1|16
TGTGCCAGCAGCCAAGAGGGGGGGGACAGGGCCTACGAGCAGTACTTC
CASSQEGGDRAYEQYF
>-|TRBJ2-4|TRBV10-3|TRBD2|16
TGTGCCATCAGTGAGTCGACACTAGCGGGCCAAAACATTCAGTACTTC
CAISESTLAGQNIQYF
>-|TRBJ2-1|TRBV10-1|TRBD2|14
TGCGCCAGCAGTGCGGGACTAGAATCCAATGAGCAGTTCTTC
CASSAGLESNEQFF
>-|TRBJ2-4|TRBV7-9|TRBD2|18
TGTGCCAGCAGCTCATTTGAACTAGCGGGGGGTTCCAAAAACATTCAGTACTTC
CASSSFELAGGSKNIQYF
>-|TRBJ2-2|TRBV18|TRBD1|16
TGTGCCAGCTCACCACCGGGACAGGATAACACCGGGGAGCTGTTTTTT
CASSPPGQDNTGELFF
>-|TRBJ1-3|TRBV7-9|-|15
TGTGCCAGCAGAAGAACAGGCTACTCTGGAAACACCATATATTTT
CASRRTGYSGNTIYF
>-|TRBJ2-5|TRBV5-1|-|14
TGCGCCAGCAGCTTGTCCCCAGTCCAAGAGACCCAGTACTTC
CASSLSPVQETQYF
>-|TRBJ2-1|TRBV18|-|15
TGTGCCAGCTCTCCCGCAGACAAAAACAGCAATGAGCAGTTCTTC
CASSPADKNSNEQFF
>once|TRBJ1-2|TRBV7-9|-|13
TGTGCCAGCAGCTTAGCCGGGTTCTATGGCTACACCTTC
CASSLAGFYGYTF
>-|TRBJ2-6|TRBV4-1|TRBD1|17
TGCGCCAGCAGCCAAGACAGGGGGCAGGCTGGGGCCAACGTCCTGACTTTC
CASSQDRGQAGANVLTF
>-|TRBJ2-7|TRBV5-1|TRBD1|15
TGCGCCAGCAGCTTGGGACAGGGGGTCACCTACGAGCAGTACTTC
CASSLGQGVTYEQYF
>-|TRBJ2-1|TRBV11-2|TRBD2|15
TGTGCCAGCAGCTTACCTGGGGGACTAGGACATGAGCAGTTCTTC
CASSLPGGLGHEQFF
>-|TRBJ1-1|TRBV21-1|-|15
TGTGCCAGCAGTCTAAAAGTCCCCCTGGACACTGAAGCTTTCTTT
CASSLKVPLDTEAFF
>-|TRBJ1-5|TRBV27|-|13
TGTGCCAGCAGTTCGACCGGGGGTCAGCCCCAGCATTTT
CASSSTGGQPQHF
>-|TRBJ2-7|TRBV2|TRBD1|16
TGTGCCAGCAGTGTTCAGACAGGGGAAGAATCCTACGAGCAGTACTTC
CASSVQTGEESYEQYF
>-|TRBJ1-1|TRBV3-1/TRBV3-2|-|15
TGTGCCAGCAGCCAAGATCCGGACGGGGGTACTGAAGCTTTCTTT
CASSQDPDGGTEAFF
>-|TRBJ2-3|TRBV24-1|-|13
TGTGCCACCAGCGCTCAGCCGCGGGATACGCAGTATTTT
CATSAQPRDTQYF
>once|TRBJ2-3|TRBV19|-|13
TGTGCCAGTACACAGGGCCTGGGAGATACGCAGTATTTT
CASTQGLGDTQYF
>-|TRBJ2-6|TRBV5-8|TRBD1|17
TGTGCCAGCAGCCCCCGGGACAGGGGGACCGGGGCCAACGTCCTGACTTTC
CASSPRDRGTGANVLTF
>-|TRBJ2-2|TRBV7-9|-|11
TGTGCCACCTCGAGCACCGGGGAGCTGTTTTTT
CATSSTGELFF
>-|TRBJ2-2|TRBV11-2|TRBD2|17
TGTGCCAGCAGACCCGCGGCGGGAGGGGCACGCACCGGGGAGCTGTTTTTT
CASRPAAGGARTGELFF
>-|TRBJ1-1|TRBV7-9|TRBD1|13
TGTGCCAGCAGCTCGGACAGGATTATAGAAGCTTTCTTT
CASSSDRIIEAFF
>few|TRBJ2-7|TRBV5-1|TRBD1|16
TGCGCCAGCAGCTACGGTTACTGGACAGGGAACTACGAGCAGTACTTC
CASSYGYWTGNYEQYF
>-|TRBJ1-5|TRBV15|TRBD1|18
TGTGCCACCAGCACTTCCGGGACAGGGGGATTAGCAAATCAGCCCCAGCATTTT
CATSTSGTGGLANQPQHF
>-|TRBJ2-5|TRBV5-1|TRBD1|15
TGCGCCAGCAGCTCCGGGACAGAGGAAAGTGCGACCCAGTACTTC
CASSSGTEESATQYF
>-|TRBJ1-6|TRBV5-1|TRBD1|16
TGCGCCAGCAGCTTGCCCCTGACAGGGGTTGATTCACCCCTCCACTTT
CASSLPLTGVDSPLHF
>-|TRBJ2-1|TRBV7-9|TRBD2|18
TGTGCCAGCAGCTACCCGCGGTCTAGCGGGGGGACCTACAATGAGCAGTTCTTC
CASSYPRSSGGTYNEQFF
>-|TRBJ1-2|TRBV20-1|-|12
TGCAGTGCTAGTAACAGAAACTATGGCTACACCTTC
CSASNRNYGYTF
>few|TRBJ1-1|TRBV18|-|13
TGTGCCAGCTCTCCCAACATGGACAGCGAAGCTTTCTTT
CASSPNMDSEAFF
>-|TRBJ1-5|TRBV10-3|-|14
TGTGCCATCAGGAGCCCCTTTAGCAATCAGCCCCAGCATTTT
CAIRSPFSNQPQHF
>-|TRBJ2-1|TRBV7-6|TRBD1|15
TGTGCCAGCAGCTCCCGGGACAGGGCTAATAATGAGCAGTTCTTC
CASSSRDRANNEQFF
>-|TRBJ2-7|TRBV20-1|-|13
TGCAGTGCTAGTCCAGGGGCCTCCTACGAGCAGTACTTC
CSASPGASYEQYF
>-|TRBJ1-3|TRBV5-6|-|16
TGTGCCAGCAGCTTGGGACAGTTAAACTCTGGAAACACCATATATTTT
CASSLGQLNSGNTIYF
>-|TRBJ2-5|TRBV5-1|TRBD1|14
TGCGCCAGCAGCACCCGGACAGGGGTAGAGACCCAGTACTTC
CASSTRTGVETQYF
>-|TRBJ2-1|TRBV5-1|-|17
TGCGCCAGCAGCTTGGCCCCTACAGGGATCTCCTACAATGAGCAGTTCTTC
CASSLAPTGISYNEQFF
>-|TRBJ1-3|TRBV11-3|-|15
TGTGCCAGCAGCTTAGATGGGCCGTCGGAAAACACCATATATTTT
CASSLDGPSENTIYF
>once|TRBJ1-2|TRBV5-1|-|13
TGCGCCAGCAAGAGGGAGCCTAACTATGGCTACACCTTC
CASKREPNYGYTF
>-|TRBJ1-2|TRBV6-1|TRBD1|17
TGTGCCAGCAGTGAAGCGATTTGGAAGGGGGCTGGGTATGGCTACACCTTC
CASSEAIWKGAGYGYTF
>-|TRBJ2-1|TRBV7-9|TRBD1|14
TGTGCCAGCAGCCGCGGGACAGGGGGGAATGAGCAGTTCTTC
CASSRGTGGNEQFF
>-|TRBJ1-5|TRBV11-3|-|17
TGTGCCAGCAGCTTATTTGGTAAAAGCCCCAGCAATCAGCCCCAGCATTTT
CASSLFGKSPSNQPQHF
>-|TRBJ1-2|TRBV11-2|-|13
TGTGCCAGCAGCTTAGAGGGGCCATATGGCTACACCTTC
CASSLEGPYGYTF